What follows are 20 T cell receptor beta chains derived from one specimen sequenced in a study of T cell repertoires in ileal Crohn's disease. Measured with immunoSEQ multiplex PCR; TCRdb has only the in-frame clones, and not every one. This table has about 14,000 clones, 60% to 85% appearing once. Sample: ileal tissue. The receptors derive from an adult with Crohn's disease.

The chain has TRBV7-8 and TRBJ2-7, with 7 bases fitting TRBD2. V shed 2 bases, J shed 2 bases, and the junction held 3 bases outside the gene matches. The V gene's germline CDR1 is SGHVS and CDR2 FQNEAQ. CDR3 length equals 14 residues. In nucleotides, the CDR3 is TGTGCCAGCAGCTTAAGTCGGGGGGCCTACGAGCAGTACTTC. It codes for CASSLSRGAYEQYF.

J is TRBJ1-5 and V is TRBV30, with 10 bases matching TRBD1. The ends lost 3 bases at V and 2 bases at J; junction bases unmatched: 7. The CDR3 is 16 residues long. The germline V gene has CDR1 GTSNPN and CDR2 SVGIG (reference sequence). The CDR3: CAWRRQGALGNQPQHF. DNA of the CDR3: TGTGCCTGGAGACGACAGGGGGCTCTTGGCAATCAGCCCCAGCATTTT.

This chain links TRBV6-1 with TRBJ1-6; TRBD1 matches 7 bases. CDR1 and CDR2 from the germline V gene are MNHNS and SASEGT. The CDR3 runs to 15 residues. J was trimmed by 10 bases and V by 2 bases; bases with no gene match: 8. The DNA for the CDR3 is TGTGCCAGCAGTGAAATGGGGCAGGGGGACTCACCCCTCCACTTT. It is translated as CASSEMGQGDSPLHF.

This sequence joins TRBV14 and TRBJ2-3; TRBD2 aligns across 8 bases. This CDR3 contains 16 residues. CDR1 and CDR2 (germline): SGHDN, FVKESK. With 0 bases clipped from V and 5 bases from J, the junction kept 7 bases outside the gene matches. The CDR3 spells CASSQESAGGRDTQYF. The CDR3, as DNA: TGTGCCAGCAGCCAAGAATCGGCGGGGGGTAGAGATACGCAGTATTTT.

The chain joins TRBV4-2 to TRBJ1-2; TRBD1 might be the D (5 bases). V lost 1 base and J lost 0, with 12 bases in between. Germline assignment: CDR1 LGHNA and CDR2 YNFKEQ. CDR3 length: 16 amino acids. CDR3 residues: CASSQGRGNPNYGYTF. CDR3 DNA sequence: TGTGCCAGCAGCCAAGGAAGGGGTAATCCTAACTATGGCTACACCTTC.

The chain employs TRBV5-6 and TRBJ2-7; TRBD2 matches at 8 bases. Germline V gene sequence: CDR1 SGHDT, CDR2 YYEEEE. V was clipped by 3 bases and J by 4 bases; unmatched bases: 9. The CDR3 runs 15 residues. In nucleotides, the CDR3 is TGTGCCAGCAGCTCAGGAAGCAGCGGGGGATACGAGCAGTACTTC. It is translated as CASSSGSSGGYEQYF.

This chain uses TRBV5-6 with TRBJ2-7, with 14 bases matching TRBD2. V gave up 3 bases and J gave up 0 bases; unmatched junction bases: 8. CDR3 length: 18 residues. Germline V gene data show CDR1 as SGHDT and CDR2 as YYEEEE. The CDR3 sequence: CASSSGLAGVHSSYEQYF. The CDR3 region has the DNA TGTGCCAGCAGCTCGGGACTAGCGGGGGTACATTCCTCCTACGAGCAGTACTTC.

This clone was found once. The rearrangement links TRBV2 to TRBJ2-7, with 8 bases identical to TRBD1. Germline CDR1 and CDR2: SNHLY and FYNNEI. The trim removed 8 bases at V and 3 bases at J, leaving 12 bases unmatched. The CDR3 contains 15 residues. The CDR3 protein is CASFTGGFMYYEQYF. The CDR3 bases are TGTGCCAGCTTTACAGGGGGGTTTATGTACTACGAGCAGTACTTC.

The rearrangement uses TRBV18 and TRBJ2-7; 12 nucleotides match TRBD1. The CDR3 runs to 14 residues. Germline CDR1 KGHSH, CDR2 LQKENI. The V segment lost 4 bases and the J segment 5 bases; nucleotides outside the gene matches: 3. CDR3: CASSLGTGGDEQYF. In nucleotides, the CDR3 is TGTGCCAGCTCACTTGGGACAGGGGGCGACGAGCAGTACTTC.

V is TRBV27 and J is TRBJ2-2; unclear D gene. The CDR3 extends over 15 amino acids. The V gene's germline CDR1 is MNHEY and CDR2 SMNVEV (reference sequence). Trimming cost V 6 bases and J 4 bases, with 15 bases left between them. As DNA, the CDR3 is TGTGCCAGCAGACAGTTTCCTAAAACCACCGGGGAGCTGTTTTTT. It is translated as CASRQFPKTTGELFF.

The sample holds a few counts of this clone. V is TRBV28 and J is TRBJ2-5; D is perhaps TRBD1 (5 bases). CDR3 length: 14 amino acids. Germline values: CDR1 MDHEN, CDR2 SYDVKM. The V end was cut by 4 bases, the J end by 1 base, with 10 bases between. Written as DNA, the CDR3 is TGTGCCAGCAGTTCAGCAGGGCCCCAAGAGACCCAGTACTTC. It is translated as CASSSAGPQETQYF.

The rearrangement uses TRBV7-3 and TRBJ1-1, with a tentative D call TRBD1 (5 bases). The CDR3 is 13 residues long. The V and J ends lost 4 bases and 0 bases respectively, with 6 bases between them. CDR1 and CDR2 from the germline V gene are SGHTA and FQGTGA. The CDR3: CASSSTVNTEAFF. CDR3 in DNA: TGTGCCAGCAGCTCGACAGTGAACACTGAAGCTTTCTTT.

The chain has TRBV27 and TRBJ1-5; D is unresolved. V was pared by 8 bases and J by 2 bases, with 13 bases between. The CDR3 contains 14 residues. In germline, CDR1 is MNHEY, CDR2 SMNVEV (reference sequence). The CDR3 DNA reads TGTGCCAGCCGCCCTGGGAGGCGCAATCAGCCCCAGCATTTT. Translated: CASRPGRRNQPQHF.

By frequency in the sample, this clone is large. The V and J genes are TRBV25-1 and TRBJ2-2, with 7 bases aligning to TRBD2. V was pared by 6 bases and J by 4 bases, with 2 bases of the junction left unmatched. CDR3 length: 13 residues. Germline V gives CDR1 MGHDK, CDR2 SYGVNS. CDR3 bases: TGTGCCAGCAGGGGGGGGATCACCGGGGAGCTGTTTTTT. Residues: CASRGGITGELFF.

The chain combines TRBV5-4 with TRBJ1-4; 9 positions match TRBD1. V shed 4 bases, J shed 3 bases, and the junction held 1 base outside the gene matches. Germline CDR1 reads SGHNT; CDR2 reads YYREEE (reference sequence). The CDR3 has 14 residues. As DNA, the CDR3 is TGTGCCAGCAGCCGGGACAGGGCTAATGAAAAACTGTTTTTT. The encoded protein is CASSRDRANEKLFF.

V usage is TRBV2 and J usage is TRBJ2-1; a weak D match, TRBD1 (6 bases). This CDR3 contains 14 residues. CDR1 SNHLY and CDR2 FYNNEI come from the germline V gene. Trimming stripped 8 bases from V and 6 bases from J, with 17 bases between. The CDR3 DNA reads as TGTGCCAGCCTCGTAGGTACAGGGCCCAATGAGCAGTTCTTC. Protein: CASLVGTGPNEQFF.

CDR3 DNA sequence: TGTGCCAGCAGCTTGGATCCCCGGAGACAGGGGTATAATTCACCCCTCCACTTT. Encoded protein: CASSLDPRRQGYNSPLHF. The J gene is TRBJ1-6, the V gene TRBV5-6; 8 nucleotides align to TRBD1. The ends lost 0 bases at V and 4 bases at J; junction bases unmatched: 9. This CDR3 contains 18 residues. In germline, CDR1 is SGHDT, CDR2 YYEEEE.

This chain links TRBV27 with TRBJ2-7; TRBD1 agrees at 9 bases. CDR3 length equals 15 residues. Looked up from germline, CDR1 is MNHEY and CDR2 is SMNVEV (reference sequence). V was clipped by 2 bases and J by 9 bases; unmatched bases: 11. The CDR3 protein is CASSLNRDRVALQYF. The CDR3 nucleotides read TGTGCCAGCAGTTTAAACCGGGACAGGGTAGCCTTGCAGTACTTC.

Within the sample, this clone is medium-sized. V and J are TRBV30 and TRBJ1-1; the match to TRBD1 covers 7 bases. Germline CDR1 reads GTSNPN; CDR2 reads SVGIG (reference sequence). V lost 7 bases to trimming and J lost 5 bases; unmatched junction nucleotides: 10. The CDR3 has 13 residues. The DNA for the CDR3 is TGTGCCTCCAACAGGGGAATTGGGACTGAAGCTTTCTTT. The encoded protein is CASNRGIGTEAFF. Full variable domain (outside the CDR3, taken from reference TRBV30 and TRBJ1-1): SQTIHQWPATLVQPVGSPLSLECTVEGTSNPNLYWYRQAAGRGLQLLFYSVGIGQISSEVPQNLSASRPQDRQFILSSKKLLLSDSGFYLCASNRGIGTEAFFGQGTRLTVV.

The rearrangement joins TRBV6-1 to TRBJ2-2; D possibly corresponds to TRBD1 (6 bases). The germline CDR1 and CDR2 sequences are MNHNS and SASEGT. Trimming stripped 5 bases from V and 4 bases from J, with 14 bases between. CDR3 size: 15 residues. The CDR3 DNA reads TGTGCCAGCAGTTCATCAGGGGTGGGCACCGGGGAGCTGTTTTTT. Protein: CASSSSGVGTGELFF.